Listed below are T cell receptor beta chains from one sample, sequenced in a study of blood T cell repertoires in COVID-19. Only in-frame clones appear in the TCRdb table, and some are missing; sequencing was by immunoSEQ multiplex PCR. The sample shows more than 45,000 clones, roughly 87% of them seen only once. Material: peripheral blood. The receptors originated from a woman older than 75 with COVID-19, enrolled during active disease. Both conserved end residues are part of each CDR3. Fields, in order: D gene, J gene, clone size, V gene, CDR3 DNA, CDR3 protein. D genes are given only for firm matches. Clone size is stated in some rows and not others, as once, few, many or a class when expanded.

>TRBD1|TRBJ2-5|once|TRBV28
TGTGCCAGCAGCGGGACAGGGAGTAGCAGAAAAGGGCTCCAGTACTTC
CASSGTGSSRKGLQYF
>TRBD1|TRBJ1-1|few|TRBV6-5
TGTGCCAGCAGTTCCATAGGGGGCCTCGGCACTGAAGCTTTCTTT
CASSSIGGLGTEAFF
>TRBD1|TRBJ1-3|-|TRBV30
TGTGCCTGGAGGTCAGGGGGACCTGGAAACACCATATATTTT
CAWRSGGPGNTIYF
>-|TRBJ2-7|-|TRBV6-5
TGTGCCAGCAGTTACGGCGGTAAGCAGTACTTC
CASSYGGKQYF
>TRBD1|TRBJ1-2|once|TRBV2
TGTGCCAGCAGTGGGGACAGGGGTGGCTACACCTTC
CASSGDRGGYTF
>-|TRBJ2-7|-|TRBV12-5
TGTGCTAGTGGACTGACTCCATCCTACGAGCAGTACTTC
CASGLTPSYEQYF
>TRBD1|TRBJ1-2|-|TRBV7-9
TGTGCCAGCAGCTCTGCTTCAGGGGGCGTCGGCTATGGCTACACCTTC
CASSSASGGVGYGYTF
>-|TRBJ1-2|-|TRBV5-4
TGTGCCAGCAGGGAGGGAGGCCGAGGGAACTATGGCTACACCTTC
CASREGGRGNYGYTF
>-|TRBJ2-5|-|TRBV19
TGTGCCAGTAGTTGGGCCGCCCAAGAGACCCAGTACTTC
CASSWAAQETQYF
>TRBD2|TRBJ2-1|-|TRBV3-1/TRBV3-2
TGTGCCAGCAGCCAAGGAGCGGGGTCCGTAAATGAGCAGTTCTTC
CASSQGAGSVNEQFF
>-|TRBJ1-1|-|TRBV5-1
TGCGCCAGCAGCTTGATATCGGACACAACTGAAGCTTTCTTT
CASSLISDTTEAFF
>-|TRBJ2-5|-|TRBV6-6
TGTGCCAGCAGAAACGGACAGAGCCTTAGGGAGACCCAGTACTTC
CASRNGQSLRETQYF
>TRBD2|TRBJ2-3|-|TRBV7-3
TGTGCCAGCAGCTTAGGGACTAGCGGGGTCACAGATACGCAGTATTTT
CASSLGTSGVTDTQYF
>TRBD1|TRBJ2-5|few|TRBV2
TGTGCCAGCCAGGGACAGGGTGGGGAGACCCAGTACTTC
CASQGQGGETQYF
>-|TRBJ1-2|-|TRBV30
TGTGCCTGGAGTGGGGAGGAAGGCTACACCTTC
CAWSGEEGYTF
>TRBD1|TRBJ1-4|-|TRBV5-1
TGCGCCAGCAGCGGAAGGGACAGGGGCGGTGAAAAACTGTTTTTT
CASSGRDRGGEKLFF
>-|TRBJ1-4|-|TRBV6-5
TGTGCCAGCAGTACAGGGACAACTAATGAAAAACTGTTTTTT
CASSTGTTNEKLFF
>-|TRBJ2-2|-|TRBV5-1
TGCGCCAGCAGCTTGGATCCGGGTACGAACACCGGGGAGCTGTTTTTT
CASSLDPGTNTGELFF
>TRBD2|TRBJ2-5|-|TRBV3-1/TRBV3-2
TGTGCCAGCAGCCAAATGGCTAGCGGCAAGACCCAGTACTTC
CASSQMASGKTQYF
>-|TRBJ2-3|-|TRBV6-1
TGTGCCAGCAGTGAACAACCAGGGGGGACAGATACGCAGTATTTT
CASSEQPGGTDTQYF
>-|TRBJ1-2|-|TRBV9
TGTGCCAGCAGCGTAGGGCGGGAAACGGCCATCAGTGGCTACACCTTC
CASSVGRETAISGYTF
>-|TRBJ1-5|-|TRBV29-1
TGCAGCGTCGGGGACACTGGGGGCAATCAGCCCCAGCATTTT
CSVGDTGGNQPQHF
>TRBD2|TRBJ2-1|once|TRBV5-6
TGTGCCAGCAGCTTGGCTACTAGCGGGGGGTACAATGAGCAGTTCTTC
CASSLATSGGYNEQFF
>TRBD1|TRBJ1-1|-|TRBV6-1
TGTGCCAGCAGTGAGCGGACAGGGGGCACTGAAGCTTTCTTT
CASSERTGGTEAFF
>-|TRBJ2-1|-|TRBV9
TGTGCCAGCAGCGTAGGGTTAGCGGATAACTACAATGAGCAGTTCTTC
CASSVGLADNYNEQFF
>-|TRBJ1-2|-|TRBV3-1/TRBV3-2
TGTGCCAGCAGCCAAGAACAGGTCTGGGGTGGCTACACCTTC
CASSQEQVWGGYTF
>TRBD2|TRBJ2-5|-|TRBV3-1/TRBV3-2
TGTGCCAGCCCCAAGCGAGTAGCGGGGGGTTGGAAGACCCAGTACTTC
CASPKRVAGGWKTQYF
>-|TRBJ2-1|-|TRBV18
TGTGCCAGCTCACCCACAGATTACAGTGAGCAGTTCTTC
CASSPTDYSEQFF
>TRBD1|TRBJ1-5|few|TRBV7-9
TGTGCCAGCAGCTCGACAGGGAATAGCAATCAGCCCCAGCATTTT
CASSSTGNSNQPQHF
>-|TRBJ2-3|few|TRBV27
TGTGCCAGCAGTTTATCTCAGGGAGATACGCAGTATTTT
CASSLSQGDTQYF
>-|TRBJ1-2|-|TRBV5-8
TGTGCCAGCAGCTTCCTGAATACAGTCTTCCGCTACACCTTC
CASSFLNTVFRYTF
>-|TRBJ1-3|-|TRBV15
TGTGCCACCAGCAGAGATCTGGTGGGCTCGGGAAACACCATATATTTT
CATSRDLVGSGNTIYF
>-|TRBJ1-2|-|TRBV12-5
TGTGCTAGTGGTTTGGTAAGGCTGAAGGAGCCAAACTATGGCTACACCTTC
CASGLVRLKEPNYGYTF
>TRBD1|TRBJ2-5|-|TRBV11-2
TGTGCCAGCAGCTTAGGAGGACAGGGTCTGAGGGAGACCCAGTACTTC
CASSLGGQGLRETQYF
>-|TRBJ2-2|-|TRBV23-1
TGCGCCAGCAGTATACAGGGTAAGGACACCGGGGAGCTGTTTTTT
CASSIQGKDTGELFF
>TRBD1|TRBJ1-2|-|TRBV7-9
TGTGCCAGCAACACGGGACAGGGGGACTATGGCTACACCTTC
CASNTGQGDYGYTF
>TRBD2|TRBJ2-5|-|TRBV7-2
TGTGCCAGCAGCCTTAGCGGGTCCGGTCGGGGGGGTGAGACCCAGTACTTC
CASSLSGSGRGGETQYF
>-|TRBJ2-5|-|TRBV6-5
TGTGCCAGCAGTTACGAAGCGAGGGGGTGGGAGACCCAGTACTTC
CASSYEARGWETQYF
>TRBD1|TRBJ1-2|-|TRBV5-4
TGTGCCAGCAGCGACGACAGGGAGAATGCCTACACCTTC
CASSDDRENAYTF
>TRBD2|TRBJ2-1|-|TRBV5-1
TGCGCCAGCAGTCCCTCTAGCGGCTCCTACAATGAGCAGTTCTTC
CASSPSSGSYNEQFF
>TRBD1|TRBJ2-7|-|TRBV6-5
TGTGCCAGCAGTTACTCAGGACAGGGGGCTTCCTACGAGCAGTACTTC
CASSYSGQGASYEQYF
>TRBD1|TRBJ2-3|-|TRBV9
TGTGCCAGCAGCGGCCGGGGGGACAGGGGTACGCAGTATTTT
CASSGRGDRGTQYF
>-|TRBJ1-1|few|TRBV11-2
TGTGCCAGCAGCTTTACCCCCAGGGTTGGCACTGAAGCTTTCTTT
CASSFTPRVGTEAFF
>-|TRBJ1-2|-|TRBV6-1
TGTGCCAGCAGTGAATCCCCCGGGAGTGGCTACACCTTC
CASSESPGSGYTF
>TRBD1|TRBJ1-2|-|TRBV6-5
TGTGCCAGCAGTTACTCGAGGACAGGCGCCCCTTACTACACCTTC
CASSYSRTGAPYYTF
>TRBD1|TRBJ1-2|-|TRBV19
TGTGCCAGTACTACATCGGACAGGGGACATGGCTACACCTTC
CASTTSDRGHGYTF
>-|TRBJ2-7|-|TRBV27
TGTGCCAGCAGTGGATCCCCTAGGTCCTCCTACGAGCAGTACTTC
CASSGSPRSSYEQYF
>-|TRBJ1-1|-|TRBV10-2
TGCGCCAGCAGTGATTCCGTATTACTAACGATCAGGGACACTGAAGCTTTCTTT
CASSDSVLLTIRDTEAFF
>-|TRBJ2-1|-|TRBV5-4
TGTGCCAGCAGCTTGGGTCTCGGTACAGCCTACAATGAGCAGTTCTTC
CASSLGLGTAYNEQFF
>TRBD1|TRBJ1-1|-|TRBV4-2
TGTGCCAGCAGCCGCCGACAGGGGGCGGAGATGAACACTGAAGCTTTCTTT
CASSRRQGAEMNTEAFF
>TRBD2|TRBJ2-3|-|TRBV5-1
TGCGCCAGCAGCGTCGCCGGGACTAGTGGTCGCGCAGATACGCAGTATTTT
CASSVAGTSGRADTQYF
>TRBD1|TRBJ2-2|once|TRBV3-1/TRBV3-2
TGTGCCAGCAGCTCCGGGACAGGGCTCACCGGGGAGCTGTTTTTT
CASSSGTGLTGELFF
>TRBD1|TRBJ1-2|-|TRBV10-3
TGTGCCATCAGTGGACAGGGGGCTGGCTACACCTTC
CAISGQGAGYTF
>TRBD1|TRBJ1-5|few|TRBV5-5
TGTGCCAGCAGCTTATGGGCCGGGACAGCTAATCAGCCCCAGCATTTT
CASSLWAGTANQPQHF
>TRBD2|TRBJ2-1|-|TRBV6-5
TGTGCCAGCAGGGGACTAGCGGGGGGGCTAGGGGAGCAGTTCTTC
CASRGLAGGLGEQFF
>-|TRBJ2-2|-|TRBV6-5
TGTGCCAGCAGGTGGCGGGGGCGTACCGGGGAGCTGTTTTTT
CASRWRGRTGELFF
>TRBD1|TRBJ2-5|-|TRBV5-4
TGTGCCAGCAGCTTGGGAGGGACAGGGGAGGTAGAGACCCAGTACTTC
CASSLGGTGEVETQYF
>TRBD2|TRBJ2-1|-|TRBV25-1
TGTGCCAGCAGTCAGCGGGGGGGCTGGAATGAGCAGTTCTTC
CASSQRGGWNEQFF